Included here is one T cell receptor beta chain sequence, with context. The method was immunoSEQ multiplex PCR; TCRdb's version includes in-frame clones alone and lacks a portion of them. The sample includes 60,000 to 90,000 clones, about 97% of them seen just once. The CDR3 runs 17 residues. The data belong to a study of technical replicates of blood from a few donors. The sequenced sample consisted of T cells isolated from PBMCs. This TCR was recovered from a human donor in good health. The J gene is TRBJ2-7, the V gene TRBV21-1; the D call of TRBD2 is as the table states it, not checked on the DNA. TRBV21-1 corresponds to a pseudogene. This CDR3 reads CASSNLTSGIHNYEQYF. The DNA for the CDR3 is TGTGCCAGCAGCAACCTGACTAGCGGTATTCACAACTACGAGCAGTACTTC.